This passage covers 11 T cell receptor beta chains from one sample sequenced in a study of T cells in Graves' hyperthyroidism and ophthalmopathy. RNA transcripts were the template for amplifying TCR beta CDR3 regions. The primer set for the first-round RT-PCR of the TCR CDR3 was HTBI. TCRdb processed the multiplex PCR reads anew with MiXCR; each CDR3 protein has one entry. The sample contains fewer than 400,000 distinct CDR3 sequences, about a sixth of which appear only once. The sample consisted of blood. These receptors were taken from a young woman with Graves' hyperthyroidism that later progressed to Graves' ophthalmopathy.

There are a few counts of this clonotype. The chain is built from TRBV13 and TRBJ1-1; TRBD1 might be the D (6 bases). Looked up from germline, CDR1 is PRHDT and CDR2 is FYEKMQ (reference sequence). The CDR3 sequence is 14 residues long. Trimming took 3 bases from V and 1 from J, leaving 9 bases between them. The CDR3 nucleotides are TGTGCCAGCAGCTTCAACAGGGAGAACACTGAAGCTTTCTTT. Protein sequence: CASSFNRENTEAFF.

V and J are TRBV6-5 and TRBJ2-1, with D unresolved. V lost 3 bases, J lost 4 bases, and 16 bases lay in between. Germline V gene lookup returns CDR1 MNHEY and CDR2 SVGAGI. This CDR3 contains 16 residues. The CDR3 reads CASSYSAETLYNEQFF. CDR3 DNA: TGTGCCAGCAGTTATTCGGCGGAAACCCTATACAATGAGCAGTTCTTC.

This clonotype was counted ten times or more. This rearrangement joins TRBV3-1 to TRBJ1-1; unclear D gene. CDR3 length: 14 amino acids. Germline V gene sequence: CDR1 LGHDT, CDR2 YNNKEL (reference sequence). V lost 1 base, J lost 1 base, and 7 bases lay in between. CDR3 protein: CASSQGEGNTEAFF. CDR3 coding DNA: TGTGCCAGCAGCCAAGGGGAGGGGAACACTGAAGCTTTCTTT.

This clonotype was counted many times. The genes are TRBV5-4 and TRBJ2-7; 7 bases align to TRBD2. The CDR3 runs to 15 residues. V dropped 7 bases and J dropped 0; count of bases not matched to a gene: 10. The germline CDR1 and CDR2 sequences are SGHNT and YYREEE (reference sequence). This CDR3 is CASQWGGGSSYEQYF. The CDR3 DNA is TGTGCCAGCCAGTGGGGCGGCGGGAGCTCCTACGAGCAGTACTTC. The full variable domain, its missing parts supplied by reference TRBV5-4 and TRBJ2-7, is ETGVTQSPTHLIKTRGQQVTLRCSSQSGHNTVSWYQQALGQGPQFIFQYYREEENGRGNFPPRFSGLQFPNYSSELNVNALELDDSALYLCASQWGGGSSYEQYFGPGTRLTVT.

To note about this clonotype: A much larger clone differs from this one at a single base, so this may be a read error. The rearrangement uses TRBV28 and TRBJ1-1, with 8 positions matching TRBD1. The CDR3 length is 12 residues. Germline lookup yields CDR1 MDHEN and CDR2 SYDVKM. CDR3 residues: CASSQGATEALF. Here the CDR3 DNA reads TGTGCCAGCAGTCAGGGGGCCACTGAAGCTTTATTT.

There are many counts of this clonotype. This CDR3 is CATQRGWDNEQFF. CDR3 DNA: TGTGCCACGCAGCGTGGATGGGACAATGAGCAGTTCTTC. V and J are TRBV27 and TRBJ2-1; D is unresolved. Trimming cost V 10 bases and J 5 bases, with 15 bases left between them. The CDR3 sequence is 13 residues long. Germline lookup yields CDR1 MNHEY and CDR2 SMNVEV (reference sequence).

Concerning this clonotype: Germline and junction disagree at one end, which may indicate a read error. J is TRBJ2-3 and V is TRBV6-1, with a weak D call TRBD2 (7 bases). The CDR3 totals 14 residues. Germline CDR1 is MNHNS and CDR2 is SASEGT. In DNA, the CDR3 is TGTGCCAGCATCGAGGGAGGGGACACAGGTACGCAGTATTTT. Amino acid sequence: CASIEGGDTGTQYF.

The sample holds a few counts of this clonotype. The rearrangement uses TRBV28 and TRBJ2-5; 10 bases map to TRBD2. The junction had 4 bases not matched to a gene; V was cut back by 4 bases and J by 2 bases. This CDR3 region has 15 residues. Germline V gene lookup returns CDR1 MDHEN and CDR2 SYDVKM. CDR3 in amino acids: CASSSSGSRQETQYF. The CDR3 DNA reads as TGTGCCAGCAGTTCTAGCGGGAGTCGGCAAGAGACCCAGTACTTC. The full variable domain, rest sourced from reference TRBV28 and TRBJ2-5, is DVKVTQSSRYLVKRTGEKVFLECVQDMDHENMFWYRQDPGLGLRLIYFSYDVKMKEKGDIPEGYSVSREKKERFSLILESASTNQTSMYLCASSSSGSRQETQYFGPGTRLLVL.

This clonotype has only a few counts. This rearrangement joins TRBV12-5 to TRBJ2-1, with D possibly called TRBD1 or TRBD2 (5 bases each). The CDR3 is 15 amino acids. V lost 7 bases to trimming and J lost 7 bases, with 20 bases between them. Germline V gene lookup returns CDR1 LGHNT and CDR2 FRNRAP. CDR3 nucleotides: TGTGCTAGTGATTCTAACCAGGATGGGGGTAATGAGCAGTTCTTC. This sequence encodes CASDSNQDGGNEQFF. Full variable domain (missing parts from reference TRBV12-5 and TRBJ2-1): DARVTQTPRHKVTEMGQEVTMRCQPILGHNTVFWYRQTMMQGLELLAYFRNRAPLDDSGMPKDRFSAEMPDATLATLKIQPSEPRDSAVYFCASDSNQDGGNEQFFGPGTRLTVL.

This clonotype has ten or more counts. The rearrangement uses TRBV20-1 and TRBJ2-3; D might be TRBD1 (5 bases). The CDR3 contains 14 residues. With 3 bases removed from V and 4 bases from J, the gap between germline ends came to 14 bases. The germline gives CDR1 DFQATT, CDR2 SNEGSKA (reference sequence). CDR3 in amino acids: CSASWGVSSDTQYF. CDR3 DNA: TGCAGTGCTAGTTGGGGCGTCTCCTCAGATACGCAGTATTTT.

This clonotype was recorded a few times. This chain joins TRBV28 and TRBJ2-7; the D is unclear. Per germline, CDR1 MDHEN and CDR2 SYDVKM. The V and J ends lost 7 bases and 6 bases respectively, with 16 bases between them. There are 13 residues in the CDR3. The CDR3 DNA sequence: TGTGCCAGCAAAAACCGGGTCCCGAGCGAGCAGTACTTC. Its protein product is CASKNRVPSEQYF.